Each of the 20 T cell receptor beta chains below was sequenced from the same sample in a study of T and B cells in COVID-19 patients. Blood genomic DNA input for TRB amplification was roughly 220-500 ng. BIOMED2 TRB-A/B primer pools were used in multiplex TRB PCR. TCRdb itself ran the multiplex PCR reads through MiXCR, one entry per CDR3 protein. Of roughly 9,600 distinct CDR3 sequences listed, 37% were seen once; the top ten hold less than 60%. The sequencing input was blood. All receptors derive from a human donor with active COVID-19.

The V call is TRBV30, the J call TRBJ2-7; TRBD1 might be the D (5 bases). The V gene lost 0 bases and the J gene lost 0 bases, with 18 bases spanning the gap. Germline assignment: CDR1 GTSNPN and CDR2 SVGIG (reference sequence). The CDR3 extends over 17 amino acids. The CDR3 nucleotides are TGTGCCTGGAGTGTACGAAGCGCACAGGTCTACTCCTACGAGCAGTACTTC. This translates into CAWSVRSAQVYSYEQYF.

By its share, this clonotype is medium-sized. The rearrangement uses TRBV6-2 or TRBV6-3 and TRBJ1-2; D remains ambiguous. Deletions cut 2 bases from V and 2 bases from J, with 9 bases between. The CDR3 contains 14 residues. Germline V CDR1 and CDR2: MNHEY, SVGEGT. The CDR3 coding sequence is TGTGCCAGCAGTTACAAGGTCCGAAACTATGGCTACACCTTC. It codes for CASSYKVRNYGYTF.

The V gene is TRBV6-1, the J gene TRBJ2-3; TRBD2 matches at 7 bases. The CDR3 has 15 amino acids. Germline CDR1 MNHNS, CDR2 SASEGT. Trimming at V came to 4 bases and at J to 2 bases, leaving 6 bases not matched to a gene. The CDR3 DNA is TGTGCCAGCAGTGTCGAACGGGGGGACACAGATACGCAGTATTTT. Translating it yields CASSVERGDTDTQYF.

This chain joins TRBV7-2 and TRBJ2-2, with 7 bases that match TRBD1. Germline V gives CDR1 SGHTA, CDR2 FQGNSA. The CDR3 loop spans 13 amino acids. V lost 5 bases, J lost 6 bases, and 3 bases stayed unmatched. Here the CDR3 DNA reads TGTGCCAGCAGCCTCACAGGGGCCGGGGAGCTGTTTTTT. Residues: CASSLTGAGELFF.

The V gene is TRBV6-5, the J gene TRBJ1-1; unclear D gene. The V and J ends lost 3 bases and 0 bases respectively, with 8 bases between them. Germline assignment: CDR1 MNHEY and CDR2 SVGAGI. The CDR3 runs to 14 residues. CDR3 nucleotide sequence: TGTGCCAGCAGTTATGAGCACATGAACACTGAAGCTTTCTTT. This sequence encodes CASSYEHMNTEAFF.

This clonotype was seen only a few times. The chain is built from TRBV6-5 and TRBJ1-2; TRBD1 might be the D (5 bases). Trimming shortened V by 10 bases and J by 6 bases, and 18 bases separated the two germline ends. Germline V gene sequence: CDR1 MNHEY, CDR2 SVGAGI. This CDR3 comprises 13 residues. In DNA form, the CDR3 reads TGTGCCACCTTCCCTCGAACCAGGGATGGCTACACCTTC. Translated, it gives CATFPRTRDGYTF.

The sample holds a few counts of this clonotype. The chain links TRBV5-6 to TRBJ2-7, with D unclear. This CDR3 region has 14 residues. V lost 0 bases to trimming and J lost 8 bases, with 15 bases between them. Germline V gene lookup returns CDR1 SGHDT and CDR2 YYEEEE. In DNA, the CDR3 is TGTGCCAGCAGCTTGGGGGTGGGATTTAGCAAGCAGTACTTC. It specifies CASSLGVGFSKQYF.

V and J are TRBV6-5 and TRBJ2-1, with 7 bases lining up with TRBD1. V was pared by 7 bases and J by 5 bases, with 11 bases of the junction left unmatched. CDR3 length equals 15 residues. In germline, CDR1 is MNHEY, CDR2 SVGAGI. The CDR3, as DNA: TGTGCCAGCACTCTAAGGAACAGGGGAAACAATGAGCAGTTCTTC. This translates into CASTLRNRGNNEQFF.

This chain uses TRBV6-6 with TRBJ1-5; D gene uncertain. The CDR3 is 15 amino acids. Per the germline V gene, CDR1 is MNHNY and CDR2 is SVGAGI (reference sequence). Trimming took off 0 bases at V and 3 bases at J, with 9 bases between the two ends. In nucleotides, the CDR3 is TGTGCCAGCAGTTACTCGGCCCAGCTCAATCAGCCCCAGCATTTT. Protein sequence: CASSYSAQLNQPQHF.

This clonotype rates as medium-sized. This chain connects TRBV6-5 to TRBJ2-7; D unclear. This CDR3 comprises 14 residues. Germline-derived CDR1 and CDR2 are MNHEY and SVGAGI. The germline V and J ends were trimmed by 0 bases and 2 bases, with 8 bases remaining between them. In DNA, the CDR3 is TGTGCCAGCAGTTACTCCCAGGTAACCTACGAGCAGTACTTC. Translated, it gives CASSYSQVTYEQYF.

The chain recombines TRBV12-3 or TRBV12-4 with TRBJ1-1; the match to TRBD1 covers 8 bases. This CDR3 has 14 amino acids. Trimming removed 5 bases from V and 3 bases from J; junction bases left unmatched: 5. CDR3 loop: CASSVTGVDTEAFF. Here the CDR3 DNA reads TGTGCCAGCAGTGTGACAGGGGTGGACACTGAAGCTTTCTTT.

This clonotype occurred a few times. This rearrangement joins TRBV6-6 to TRBJ1-2; D might be TRBD1 (5 bases). There are 15 residues in the CDR3. Trimming left V 6 bases short and J 5 bases short, with 19 bases between. Per germline, CDR1 MNHNY and CDR2 SVGAGI (reference sequence). CDR3 sequence reads: CASSARQSPTYGYTF. The CDR3 DNA reads TGTGCCAGCAGCGCCAGACAGTCCCCTACTTATGGCTACACCTTC.

The rearrangement links TRBV6-5 to TRBJ1-6; D might be TRBD1 (5 bases). Germline V gives CDR1 MNHEY, CDR2 SVGAGI. The V end was cut by 0 bases, the J end by 6 bases, with 12 bases between. This CDR3 has 16 amino acids. The CDR3 here is CASSYSTEGPNSPLHF. The DNA of the CDR3 is TGTGCCAGCAGTTACTCTACAGAGGGGCCTAATTCACCCCTCCACTTT.

The J gene is TRBJ1-4, the V gene TRBV30; D unresolved. Germline CDR1 reads GTSNPN; CDR2 reads SVGIG (reference sequence). This CDR3 spans 11 amino acids. V shed 2 bases and J shed 12 bases, with 10 bases lying between them. CDR3 DNA sequence: TGTGCCTGGAGTACGGCAGGTGAACTGTTTTTT. It specifies CAWSTAGELFF.

V is TRBV27 and J is TRBJ1-2; D gene unclear. Germline-derived CDR1 and CDR2 are MNHEY and SMNVEV (reference sequence). Trimming stripped 6 bases from V and 2 bases from J, with 13 bases between. This CDR3 spans 14 amino acids. CDR3 DNA sequence: TGTGCCAGCAGGACCTCTCTTGGGAACTATGGCTACACCTTC. This sequence encodes CASRTSLGNYGYTF.

This clonotype has only a few counts. The CDR3 nucleotides are TGTGCCAGCAGTTCGTCGGGAGAATGGACAGATACGCAGTATTTT. The encoded protein is CASSSSGEWTDTQYF. The chain has TRBV27 and TRBJ2-3; tentatively, D is TRBD2 (6 bases). CDR1 is MNHEY and CDR2 is SMNVEV in the germline V gene (reference sequence). This CDR3 has 15 residues. The V and J ends lost 4 bases and 3 bases respectively, with 14 bases between them.

J is TRBJ1-2 and V is TRBV6-5; 10 bases map to TRBD1. There are 15 residues in the CDR3. Trimming at V came to 0 bases and at J to 8 bases, leaving 6 bases not matched to a gene. Germline CDR1 reads MNHEY; CDR2 reads SVGAGI. The CDR3: CASSYSIGQGEGYTF. DNA of the CDR3: TGTGCCAGCAGTTACTCGATCGGACAGGGGGAAGGCTACACCTTC.

Here the CDR3 reads CSAWGGGETQYF. In DNA, the CDR3 is TGCAGTGCATGGGGGGGGGGGGAGACCCAGTACTTC. The chain is built from TRBV20-1 and TRBJ2-5, with 7 bases matching TRBD2. V lost 6 bases to trimming and J lost 5 bases; unmatched junction nucleotides: 6. The CDR3 contains 12 residues. The germline V gene has CDR1 DFQATT and CDR2 SNEGSKA (reference sequence).

The chain joins TRBV6-5 to TRBJ1-6; 7 nucleotides align to TRBD1. Trimming cost V 1 base and J 8 bases; bases outside gene matches: 5. From germline, CDR1 is MNHEY and CDR2 SVGAGI. The CDR3 consists of 15 residues. The CDR3 region is CASSYFGTDDSPLHF. In nucleotides, the CDR3 is TGTGCCAGCAGTTACTTCGGGACAGATGATTCACCCCTCCACTTT.

This CDR3 is CASSFPRPGGEAFF. The DNA for the CDR3 is TGTGCCAGCAGCTTCCCCAGGCCGGGTGGTGAAGCTTTCTTT. V and J are TRBV11-3 and TRBJ1-1, with D uncertain. Germline CDR1 SGHNT, CDR2 YENEEA. The CDR3 is made up of 14 amino acids. The V end lost 3 bases, the J end lost 7 bases, and 15 bases lay between the germline ends.